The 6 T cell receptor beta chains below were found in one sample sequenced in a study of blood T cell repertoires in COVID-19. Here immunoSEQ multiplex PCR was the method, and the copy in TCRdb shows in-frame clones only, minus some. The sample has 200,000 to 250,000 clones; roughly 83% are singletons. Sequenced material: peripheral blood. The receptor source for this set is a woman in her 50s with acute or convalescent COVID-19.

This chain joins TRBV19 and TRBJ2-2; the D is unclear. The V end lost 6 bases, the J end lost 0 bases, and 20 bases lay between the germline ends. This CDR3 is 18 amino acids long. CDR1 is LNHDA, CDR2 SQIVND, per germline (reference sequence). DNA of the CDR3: TGTGCCAGTAGGGGCTCCAACCCTCGACCCACGAACACCGGGGAGCTGTTTTTT. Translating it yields CASRGSNPRPTNTGELFF. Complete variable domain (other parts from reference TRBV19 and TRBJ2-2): DGGITQSPKYLFRKEGQNVTLSCEQNLNHDAMYWYRQDPGQGLRLIYYSQIVNDFQKGDIAEGYSVSREKKESFPLTVTSAQKNPTAFYLCASRGSNPRPTNTGELFFGEGSRLTVL.

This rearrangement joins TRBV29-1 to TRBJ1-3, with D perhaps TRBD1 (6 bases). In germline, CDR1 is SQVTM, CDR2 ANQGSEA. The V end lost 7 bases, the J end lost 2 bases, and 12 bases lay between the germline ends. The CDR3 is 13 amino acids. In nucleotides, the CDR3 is TGCAGCGCCGAAGGGGGAACTGGAAACACCATATATTTT. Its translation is CSAEGGTGNTIYF.

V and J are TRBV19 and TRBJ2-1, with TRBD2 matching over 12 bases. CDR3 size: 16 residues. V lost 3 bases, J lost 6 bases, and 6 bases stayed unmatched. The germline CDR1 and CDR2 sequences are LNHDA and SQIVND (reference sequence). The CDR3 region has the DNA TGTGCCAGTAGTATTAGACTAGCGGGAGCCCCCAATGAGCAGTTCTTC. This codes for CASSIRLAGAPNEQFF.

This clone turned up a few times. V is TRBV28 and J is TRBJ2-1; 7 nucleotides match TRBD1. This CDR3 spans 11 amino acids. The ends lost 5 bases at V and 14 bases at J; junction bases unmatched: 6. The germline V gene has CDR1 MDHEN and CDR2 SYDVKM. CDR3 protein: CASSPTGEKFF. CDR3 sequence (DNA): TGTGCCAGCAGTCCAACAGGGGAGAAGTTCTTC.

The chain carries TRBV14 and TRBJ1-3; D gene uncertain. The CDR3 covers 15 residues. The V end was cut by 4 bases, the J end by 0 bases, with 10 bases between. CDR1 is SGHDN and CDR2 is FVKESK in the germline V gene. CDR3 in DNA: TGTGCCAGCAGCCCGGCGGGTACCTCTGGAAACACCATATATTTT. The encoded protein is CASSPAGTSGNTIYF. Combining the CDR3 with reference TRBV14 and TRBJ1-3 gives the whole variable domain EAGVTQFPSHSVIEKGQTVTLRCDPISGHDNLYWYRRVMGKEIKFLLHFVKESKQDESGMPNNRFLAERTGGTYSTLKVQPAELEDSGVYFCASSPAGTSGNTIYFGEGSWLTVV.

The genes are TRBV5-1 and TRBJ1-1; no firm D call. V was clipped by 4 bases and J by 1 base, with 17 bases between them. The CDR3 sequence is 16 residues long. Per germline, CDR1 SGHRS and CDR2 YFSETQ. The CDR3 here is CASSRRTDGGNTEAFF. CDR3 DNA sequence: TGCGCCAGCAGCCGAAGGACGGACGGAGGGAACACTGAAGCTTTCTTT.